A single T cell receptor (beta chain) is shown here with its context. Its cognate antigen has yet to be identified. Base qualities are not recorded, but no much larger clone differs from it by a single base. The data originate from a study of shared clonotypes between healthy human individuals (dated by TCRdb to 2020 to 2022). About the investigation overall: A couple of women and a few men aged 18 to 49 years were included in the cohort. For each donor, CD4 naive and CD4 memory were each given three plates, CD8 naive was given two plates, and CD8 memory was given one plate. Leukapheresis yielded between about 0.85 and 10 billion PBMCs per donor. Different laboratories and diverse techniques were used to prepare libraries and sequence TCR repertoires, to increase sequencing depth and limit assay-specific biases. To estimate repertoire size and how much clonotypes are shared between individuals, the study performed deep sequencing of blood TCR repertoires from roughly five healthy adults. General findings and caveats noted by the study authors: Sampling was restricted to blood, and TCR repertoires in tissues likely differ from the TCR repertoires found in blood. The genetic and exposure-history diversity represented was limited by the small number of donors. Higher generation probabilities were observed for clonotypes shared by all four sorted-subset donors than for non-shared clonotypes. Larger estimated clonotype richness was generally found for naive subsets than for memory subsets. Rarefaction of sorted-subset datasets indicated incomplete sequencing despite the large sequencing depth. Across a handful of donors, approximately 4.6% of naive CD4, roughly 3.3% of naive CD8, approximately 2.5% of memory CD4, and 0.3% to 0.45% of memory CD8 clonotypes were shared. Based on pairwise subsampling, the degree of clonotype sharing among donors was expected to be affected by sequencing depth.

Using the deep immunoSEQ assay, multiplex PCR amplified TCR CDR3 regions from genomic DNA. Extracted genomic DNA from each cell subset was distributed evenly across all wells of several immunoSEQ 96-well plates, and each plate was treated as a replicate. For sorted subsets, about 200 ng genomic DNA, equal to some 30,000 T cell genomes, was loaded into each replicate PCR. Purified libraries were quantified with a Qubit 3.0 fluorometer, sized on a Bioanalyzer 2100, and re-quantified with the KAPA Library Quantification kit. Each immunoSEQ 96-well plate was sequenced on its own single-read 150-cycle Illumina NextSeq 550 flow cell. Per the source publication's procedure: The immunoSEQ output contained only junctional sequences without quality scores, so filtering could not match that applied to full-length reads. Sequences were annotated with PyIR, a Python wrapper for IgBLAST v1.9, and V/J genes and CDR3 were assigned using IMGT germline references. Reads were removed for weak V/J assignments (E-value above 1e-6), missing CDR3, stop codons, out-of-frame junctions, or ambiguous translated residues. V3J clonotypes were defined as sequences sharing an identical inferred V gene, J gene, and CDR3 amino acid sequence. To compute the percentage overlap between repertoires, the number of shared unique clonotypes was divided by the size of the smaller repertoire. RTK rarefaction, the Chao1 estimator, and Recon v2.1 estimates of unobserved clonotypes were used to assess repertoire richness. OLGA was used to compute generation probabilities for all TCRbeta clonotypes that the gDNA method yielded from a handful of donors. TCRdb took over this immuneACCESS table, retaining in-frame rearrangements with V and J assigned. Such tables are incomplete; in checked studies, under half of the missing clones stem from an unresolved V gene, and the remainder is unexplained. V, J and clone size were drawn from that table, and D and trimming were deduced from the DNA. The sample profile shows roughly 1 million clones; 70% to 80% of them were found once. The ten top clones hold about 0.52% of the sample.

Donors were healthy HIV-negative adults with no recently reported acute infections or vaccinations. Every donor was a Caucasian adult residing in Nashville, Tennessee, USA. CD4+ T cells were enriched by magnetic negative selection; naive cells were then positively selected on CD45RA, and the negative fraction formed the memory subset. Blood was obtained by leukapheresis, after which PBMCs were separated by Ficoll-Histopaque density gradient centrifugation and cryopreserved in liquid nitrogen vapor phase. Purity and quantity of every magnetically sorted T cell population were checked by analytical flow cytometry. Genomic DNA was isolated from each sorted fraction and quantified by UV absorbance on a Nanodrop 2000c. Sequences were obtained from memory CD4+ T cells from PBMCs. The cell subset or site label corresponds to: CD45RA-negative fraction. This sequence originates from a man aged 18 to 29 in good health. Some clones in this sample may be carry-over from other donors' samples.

The DNA sequence is TGTGCCAGCAGCTTACTTAGGTCGGGACTAGCGGGATTAGAAGAGACCCAGTACTTC. It translates to CASSLLRSGLAGLEETQYF. The V and J segments used are TRBV7-9 and TRBJ2-5; 13 bases in between match TRBD2. The CDR3 goes from the cysteine to the phenylalanine over 19 residues. The entry retains the CDR3 DNA only, 57 bases that are in frame from base 1. The junction shows trimming of 2 bases on V and 3 bases on J, and the gene matches do not reach 12 bases of it. The germline V gene (reference sequence) gives CDR1 as SEHNR and CDR2 as FQNEAQ.